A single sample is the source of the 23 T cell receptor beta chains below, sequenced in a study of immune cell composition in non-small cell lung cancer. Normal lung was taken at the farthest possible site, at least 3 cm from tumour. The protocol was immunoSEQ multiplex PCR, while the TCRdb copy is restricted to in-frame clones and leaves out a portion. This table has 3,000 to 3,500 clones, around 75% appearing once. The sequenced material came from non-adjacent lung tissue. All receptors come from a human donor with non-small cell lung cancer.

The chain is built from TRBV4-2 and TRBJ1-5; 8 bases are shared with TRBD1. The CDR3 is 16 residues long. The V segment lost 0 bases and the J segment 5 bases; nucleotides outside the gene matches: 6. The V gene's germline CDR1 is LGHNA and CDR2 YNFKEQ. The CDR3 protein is CASSQEAGQGHQPQHF. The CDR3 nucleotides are TGTGCCAGCAGCCAAGAAGCAGGACAGGGCCATCAGCCCCAGCATTTT.

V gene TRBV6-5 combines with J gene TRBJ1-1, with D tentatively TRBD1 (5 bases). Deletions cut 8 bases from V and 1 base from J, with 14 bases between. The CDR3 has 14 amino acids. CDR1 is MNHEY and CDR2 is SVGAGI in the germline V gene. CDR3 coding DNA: TGTGCCAGCCATCCAGGGTTCGGGAACACTGAAGCTTTCTTT. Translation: CASHPGFGNTEAFF.

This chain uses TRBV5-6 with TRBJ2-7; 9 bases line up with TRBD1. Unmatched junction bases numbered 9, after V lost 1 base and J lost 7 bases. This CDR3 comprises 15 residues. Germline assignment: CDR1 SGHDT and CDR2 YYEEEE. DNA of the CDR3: TGTGCCAGCAGCTTGCCGGGACAGGGACCTAGGGAGCAGTACTTC. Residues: CASSLPGQGPREQYF.

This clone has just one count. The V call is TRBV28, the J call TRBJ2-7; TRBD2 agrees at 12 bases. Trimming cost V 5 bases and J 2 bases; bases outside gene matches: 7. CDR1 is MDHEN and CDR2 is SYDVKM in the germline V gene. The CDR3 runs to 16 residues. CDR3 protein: CASSPRTSGAAYEQYF. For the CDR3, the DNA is TGTGCCAGCAGTCCGCGGACTAGCGGGGCCGCCTACGAGCAGTACTTC.

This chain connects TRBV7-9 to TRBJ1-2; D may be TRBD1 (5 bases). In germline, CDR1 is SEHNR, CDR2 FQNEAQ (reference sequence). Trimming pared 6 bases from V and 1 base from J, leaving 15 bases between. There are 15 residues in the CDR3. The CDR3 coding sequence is TGTGCCAGCAGTGACAGCGTGAATGTTAACTATGGCTACACCTTC. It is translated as CASSDSVNVNYGYTF.

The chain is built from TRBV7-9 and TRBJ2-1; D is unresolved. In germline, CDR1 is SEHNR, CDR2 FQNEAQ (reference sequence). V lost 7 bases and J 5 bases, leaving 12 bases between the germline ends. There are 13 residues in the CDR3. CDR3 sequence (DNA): TGTGCCAGCACACTTGGCGGCAACAATGAGCAGTTCTTC. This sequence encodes CASTLGGNNEQFF.

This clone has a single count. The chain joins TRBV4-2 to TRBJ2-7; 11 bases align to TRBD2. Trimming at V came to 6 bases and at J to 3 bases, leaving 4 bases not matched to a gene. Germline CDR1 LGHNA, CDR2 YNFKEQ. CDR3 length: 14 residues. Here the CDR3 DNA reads TGTGCCAGCAGTGTAGGACTAGCGGGCTACGAGCAGTACTTC. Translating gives CASSVGLAGYEQYF.

The CDR3 spells CASSPQHSSYEQYF. The CDR3 bases are TGTGCCAGCTCACCACAGCACAGCTCCTACGAGCAGTACTTC. The V call is TRBV18, the J call TRBJ2-7; D unresolved. The V gene's germline CDR1 is KGHSH and CDR2 LQKENI. CDR3 length: 14 amino acids. V lost 1 base, J lost 0 bases, and 7 bases lay in between.

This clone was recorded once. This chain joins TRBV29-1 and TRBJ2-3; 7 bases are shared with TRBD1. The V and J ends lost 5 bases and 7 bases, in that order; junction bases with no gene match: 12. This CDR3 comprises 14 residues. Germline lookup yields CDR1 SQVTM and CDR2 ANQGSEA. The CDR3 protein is CSVPPGQTWNTQYF. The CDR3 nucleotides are TGCAGCGTTCCACCGGGACAGACTTGGAATACGCAGTATTTT.

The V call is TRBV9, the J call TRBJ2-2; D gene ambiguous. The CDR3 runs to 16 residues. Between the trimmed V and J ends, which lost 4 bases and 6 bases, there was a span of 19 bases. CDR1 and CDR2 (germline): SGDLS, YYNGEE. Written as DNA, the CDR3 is TGTGCCAGCAGCCTGACTCCGGAAGTTCTAGCCGGGGAGCTGTTTTTT. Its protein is CASSLTPEVLAGELFF.

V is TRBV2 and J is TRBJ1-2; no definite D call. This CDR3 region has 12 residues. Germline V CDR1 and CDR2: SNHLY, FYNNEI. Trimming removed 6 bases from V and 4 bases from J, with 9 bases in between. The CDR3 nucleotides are TGTGCCAGCAGGGGAGGATCCTATGGCTACACCTTC. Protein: CASRGGSYGYTF.

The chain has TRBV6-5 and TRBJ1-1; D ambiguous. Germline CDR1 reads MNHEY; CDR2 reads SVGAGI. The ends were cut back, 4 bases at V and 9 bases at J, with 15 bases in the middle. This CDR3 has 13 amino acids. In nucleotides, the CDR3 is TGTGCCAGCAGTTCCAAGTTATGGACTAAAGCTTTCTTT. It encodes CASSSKLWTKAFF.

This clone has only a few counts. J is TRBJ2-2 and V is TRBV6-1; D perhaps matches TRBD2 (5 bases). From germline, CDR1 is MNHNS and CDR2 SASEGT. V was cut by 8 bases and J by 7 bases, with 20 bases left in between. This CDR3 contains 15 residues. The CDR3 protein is CASRGTSRGIGELFF. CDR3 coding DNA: TGTGCCAGCCGGGGTACCTCCCGAGGGATCGGGGAGCTGTTTTTT.

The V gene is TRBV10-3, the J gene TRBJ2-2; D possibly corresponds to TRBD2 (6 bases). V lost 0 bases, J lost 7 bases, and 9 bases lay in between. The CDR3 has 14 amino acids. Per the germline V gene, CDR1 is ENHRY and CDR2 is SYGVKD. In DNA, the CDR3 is TGTGCCATCAGTGAGTCAGCGGGTGGCGGGGAGCTGTTTTTT. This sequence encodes CAISESAGGGELFF.

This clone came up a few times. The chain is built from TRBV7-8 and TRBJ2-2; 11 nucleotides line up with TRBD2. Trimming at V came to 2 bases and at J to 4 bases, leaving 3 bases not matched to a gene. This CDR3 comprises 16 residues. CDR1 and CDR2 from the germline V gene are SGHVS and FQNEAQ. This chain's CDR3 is CASSLPSGRPTGELFF. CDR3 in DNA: TGTGCCAGCAGCTTACCTAGCGGGAGGCCCACCGGGGAGCTGTTTTTT.

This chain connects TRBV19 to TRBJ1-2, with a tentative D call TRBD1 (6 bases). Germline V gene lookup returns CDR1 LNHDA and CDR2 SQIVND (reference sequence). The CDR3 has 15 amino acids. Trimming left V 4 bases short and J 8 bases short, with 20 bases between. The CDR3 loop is CASSNRQVLSSGYTF. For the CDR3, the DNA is TGTGCCAGTAGTAACCGACAGGTCCTGTCCTCCGGCTACACCTTC. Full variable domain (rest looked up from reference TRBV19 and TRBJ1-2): DGGITQSPKYLFRKEGQNVTLSCEQNLNHDAMYWYRQDPGQGLRLIYYSQIVNDFQKGDIAEGYSVSREKKESFPLTVTSAQKNPTAFYLCASSNRQVLSSGYTFGSGTRLTVV.

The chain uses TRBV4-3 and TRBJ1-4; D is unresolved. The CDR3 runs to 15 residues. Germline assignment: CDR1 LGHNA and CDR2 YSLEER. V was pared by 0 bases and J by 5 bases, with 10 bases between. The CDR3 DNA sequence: TGCGCCAGCAGCCAAGAACCGGAGGCCAATGAAAAACTGTTTTTT. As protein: CASSQEPEANEKLFF.

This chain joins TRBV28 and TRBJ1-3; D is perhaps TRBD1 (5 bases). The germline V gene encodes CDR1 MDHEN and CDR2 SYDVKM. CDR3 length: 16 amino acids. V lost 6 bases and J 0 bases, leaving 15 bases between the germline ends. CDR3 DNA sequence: TGTGCCAGCAGCTTGCCACCTAGGGGCTCTGGAAACACCATATATTTT. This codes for CASSLPPRGSGNTIYF.

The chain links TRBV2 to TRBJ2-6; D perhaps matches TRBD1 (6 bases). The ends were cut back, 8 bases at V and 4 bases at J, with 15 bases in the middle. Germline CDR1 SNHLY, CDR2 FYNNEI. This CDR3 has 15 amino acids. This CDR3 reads CASQGSPSGANVLTF. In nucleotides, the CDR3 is TGTGCCAGCCAGGGGTCCCCCTCCGGGGCCAACGTCCTGACTTTC.

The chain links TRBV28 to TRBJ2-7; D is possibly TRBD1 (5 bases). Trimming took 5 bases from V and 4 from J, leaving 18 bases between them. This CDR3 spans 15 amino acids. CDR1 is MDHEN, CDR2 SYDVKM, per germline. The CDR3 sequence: CASSPRAQGGYEQYF. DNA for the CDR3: TGTGCCAGCAGTCCCCGGGCCCAGGGTGGATACGAGCAGTACTTC.

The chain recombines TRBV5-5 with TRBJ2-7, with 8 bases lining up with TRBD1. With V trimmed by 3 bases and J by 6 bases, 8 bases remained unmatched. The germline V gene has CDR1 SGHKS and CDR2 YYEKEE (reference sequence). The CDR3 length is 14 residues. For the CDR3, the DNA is TGTGCCAGCAGCTGGGGACAGGCGATGGGCGAGCAGTACTTC. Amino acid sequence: CASSWGQAMGEQYF.

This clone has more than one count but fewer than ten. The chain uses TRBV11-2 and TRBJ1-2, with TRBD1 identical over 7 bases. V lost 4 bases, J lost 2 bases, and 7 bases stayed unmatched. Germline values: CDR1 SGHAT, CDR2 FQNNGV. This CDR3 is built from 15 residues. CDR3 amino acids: CASSSTGRGNYGYTF. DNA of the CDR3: TGTGCCAGCAGCTCAACCGGCAGGGGGAACTATGGCTACACCTTC.

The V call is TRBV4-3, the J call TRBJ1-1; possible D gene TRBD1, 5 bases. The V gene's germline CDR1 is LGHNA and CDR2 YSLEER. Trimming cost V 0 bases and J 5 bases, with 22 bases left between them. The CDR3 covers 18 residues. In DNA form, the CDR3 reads TGCGCCAGCAGCCAAGAGGCCCAACTGAAGGGGTATTGGACTGAAGCTTTCTTT. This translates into CASSQEAQLKGYWTEAFF.